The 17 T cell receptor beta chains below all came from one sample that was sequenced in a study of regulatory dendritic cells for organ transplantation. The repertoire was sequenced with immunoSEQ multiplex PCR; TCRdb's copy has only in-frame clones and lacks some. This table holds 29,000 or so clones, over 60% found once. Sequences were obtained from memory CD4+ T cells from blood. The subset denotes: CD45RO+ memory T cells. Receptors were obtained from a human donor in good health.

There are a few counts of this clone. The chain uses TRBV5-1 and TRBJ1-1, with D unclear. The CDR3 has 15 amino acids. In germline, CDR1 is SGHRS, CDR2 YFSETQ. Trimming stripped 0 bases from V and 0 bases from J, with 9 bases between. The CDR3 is CASSLEATMNTEAFF. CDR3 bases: TGCGCCAGCAGCTTGGAGGCAACCATGAACACTGAAGCTTTCTTT.

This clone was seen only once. The CDR3 loop reads CASRGAWEQFF. The DNA of the CDR3 is TGTGCCAGCAGAGGGGCATGGGAGCAGTTCTTC. This chain links TRBV28 with TRBJ2-1, with a tentative D call TRBD1 (5 bases). CDR3 length equals 11 residues. Germline-derived CDR1 and CDR2 are MDHEN and SYDVKM. The ends were cut back, 6 bases at V and 10 bases at J, with 10 bases in the middle.

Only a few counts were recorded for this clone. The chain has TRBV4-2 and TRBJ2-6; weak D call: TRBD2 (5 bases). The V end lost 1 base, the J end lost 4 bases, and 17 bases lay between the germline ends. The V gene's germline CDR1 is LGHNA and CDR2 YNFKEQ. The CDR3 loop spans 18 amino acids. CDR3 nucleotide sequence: TGTGCCAGCAGCCAAGTCTACGAGGGCGAGGGAGGGGCCAACGTCCTGACTTTC. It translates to CASSQVYEGEGGANVLTF.

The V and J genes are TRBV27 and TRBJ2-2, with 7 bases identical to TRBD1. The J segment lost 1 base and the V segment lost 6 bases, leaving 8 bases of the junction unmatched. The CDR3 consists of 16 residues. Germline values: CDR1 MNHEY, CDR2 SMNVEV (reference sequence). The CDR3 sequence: CASSKTGSKNTGELFF. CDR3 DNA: TGTGCCAGCAGCAAGACAGGGTCGAAGAACACCGGGGAGCTGTTTTTT.

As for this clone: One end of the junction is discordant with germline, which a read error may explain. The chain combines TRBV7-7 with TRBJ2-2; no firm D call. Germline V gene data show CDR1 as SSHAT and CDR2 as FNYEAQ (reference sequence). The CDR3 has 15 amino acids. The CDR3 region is CASSFNPTNTGELFF. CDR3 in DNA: TGTGCTAGCAGCTTTAATCCTACGAACACCGGGGAGCTGTTTTTT. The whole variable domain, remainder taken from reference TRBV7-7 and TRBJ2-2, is GAGVSQSPRYKVTKRGQDVTLRCDPISSHATLYWYQQALGQGPEFLTYFNYEAQPDKSGLPSDRFSAERPEGSISTLTIQRTEQRDSAMYRCASSFNPTNTGELFFGEGSRLTVL.

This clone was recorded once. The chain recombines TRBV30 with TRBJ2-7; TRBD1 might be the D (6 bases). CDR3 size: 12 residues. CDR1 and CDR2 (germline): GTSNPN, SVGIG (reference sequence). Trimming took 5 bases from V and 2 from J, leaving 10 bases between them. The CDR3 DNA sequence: TGTGCCTGGGGACAGAAAACCTACGAGCAGTACTTC. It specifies CAWGQKTYEQYF.

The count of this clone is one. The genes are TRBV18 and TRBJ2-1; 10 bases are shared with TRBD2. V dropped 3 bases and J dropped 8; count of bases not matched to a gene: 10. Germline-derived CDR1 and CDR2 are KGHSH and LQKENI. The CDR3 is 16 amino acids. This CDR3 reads CASSPAGLAGVYEQFF. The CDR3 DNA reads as TGTGCCAGCTCACCCGCGGGCCTAGCGGGGGTTTATGAGCAGTTCTTC.

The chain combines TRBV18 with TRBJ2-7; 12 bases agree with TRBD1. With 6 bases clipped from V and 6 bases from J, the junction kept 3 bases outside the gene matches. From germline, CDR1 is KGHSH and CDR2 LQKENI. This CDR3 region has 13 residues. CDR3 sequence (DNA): TGTGCCAGCTCCCCGGGACAGGGGGCCGAGCAGTACTTC. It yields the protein CASSPGQGAEQYF.

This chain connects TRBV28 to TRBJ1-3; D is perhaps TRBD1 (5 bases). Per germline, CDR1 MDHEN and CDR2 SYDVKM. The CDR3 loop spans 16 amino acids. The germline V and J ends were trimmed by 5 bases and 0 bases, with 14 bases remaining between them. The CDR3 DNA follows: TGTGCCAGCAGTGTCCGGGACCCGGACTCTGGAAACACCATATATTTT. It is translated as CASSVRDPDSGNTIYF.

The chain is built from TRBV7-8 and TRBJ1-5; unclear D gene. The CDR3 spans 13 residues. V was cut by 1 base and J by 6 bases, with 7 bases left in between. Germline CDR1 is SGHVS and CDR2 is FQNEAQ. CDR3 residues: CASSLGFSQPQHF. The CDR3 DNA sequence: TGTGCCAGCAGCTTAGGTTTCAGTCAGCCCCAGCATTTT. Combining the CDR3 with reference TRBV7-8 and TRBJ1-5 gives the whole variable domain GAGVSQSPRYKVAKRGQDVALRCDPISGHVSLFWYQQALGQGPEFLTYFQNEAQLDKSGLPSDRFFAERPEGSVSTLKIQRTQQEDSAVYLCASSLGFSQPQHFGDGTRLSIL.

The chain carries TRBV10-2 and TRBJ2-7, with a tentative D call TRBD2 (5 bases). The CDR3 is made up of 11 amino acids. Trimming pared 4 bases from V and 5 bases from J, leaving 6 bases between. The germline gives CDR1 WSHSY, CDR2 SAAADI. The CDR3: CASSVLDEQYF. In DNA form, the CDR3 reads TGCGCCAGCAGTGTACTAGACGAGCAGTACTTC.

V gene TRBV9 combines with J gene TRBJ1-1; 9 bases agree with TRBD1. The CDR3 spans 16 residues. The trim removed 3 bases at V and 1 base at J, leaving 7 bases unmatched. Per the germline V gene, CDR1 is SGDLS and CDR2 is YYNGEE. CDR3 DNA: TGTGCCAGCAGCGCCGGGACAGGGTTGAGGAACACTGAAGCTTTCTTT. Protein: CASSAGTGLRNTEAFF.

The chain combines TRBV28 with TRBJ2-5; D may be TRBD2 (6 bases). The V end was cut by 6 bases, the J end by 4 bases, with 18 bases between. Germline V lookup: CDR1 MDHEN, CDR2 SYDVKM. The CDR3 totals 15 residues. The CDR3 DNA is TGTGCCAGCAGCCCGACTAGTTACCGTCCAGAGACCCAGTACTTC. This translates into CASSPTSYRPETQYF.

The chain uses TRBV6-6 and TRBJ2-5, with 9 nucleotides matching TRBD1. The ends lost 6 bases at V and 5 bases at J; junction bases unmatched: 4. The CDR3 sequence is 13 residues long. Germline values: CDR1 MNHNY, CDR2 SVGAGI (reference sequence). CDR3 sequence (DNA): TGTGCCAGCAGACCAGGACAGGGGGAGACCCAGTACTTC. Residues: CASRPGQGETQYF.

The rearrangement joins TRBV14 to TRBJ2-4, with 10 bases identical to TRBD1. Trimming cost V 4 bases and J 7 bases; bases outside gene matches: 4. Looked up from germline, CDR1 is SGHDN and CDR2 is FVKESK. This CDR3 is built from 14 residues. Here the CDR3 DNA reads TGTGCCAGCAGCCCTTGGACAGGGGGGAACATTCAGTACTTC. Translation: CASSPWTGGNIQYF.

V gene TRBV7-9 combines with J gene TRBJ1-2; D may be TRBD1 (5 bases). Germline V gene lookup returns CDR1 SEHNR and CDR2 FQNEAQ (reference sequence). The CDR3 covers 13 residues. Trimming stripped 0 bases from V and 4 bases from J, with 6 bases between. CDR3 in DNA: TGTGCCAGCAGCTTAGCGGGGGGCTATGGCTACACCTTC. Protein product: CASSLAGGYGYTF.

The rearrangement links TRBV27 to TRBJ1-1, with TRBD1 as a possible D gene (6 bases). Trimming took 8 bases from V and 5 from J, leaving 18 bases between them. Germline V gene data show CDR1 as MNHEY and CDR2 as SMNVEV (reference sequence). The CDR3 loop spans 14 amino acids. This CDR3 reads CASSNGGAGTEAFF. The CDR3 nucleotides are TGTGCCAGCTCCAACGGGGGGGCCGGAACTGAAGCTTTCTTT.